The entry that follows covers one TCR beta chain sequence. No antigen is known for it. The data originate from a study of high-grade serous ovarian cancer treatment subgroups. About the study: Mean per sample: about 15,000 reads, some 7,300 unique TCR beta rearrangements.

Tumor tissue was taken before any definitive surgery or chemotherapy was given. TCRdb keeps only in-frame clones here, not all; method: immunoSEQ multiplex PCR. The sample holds 35,000 to 45,000 clones, roughly three quarters seen once. Regarding the study as a whole: TCR relatedness rose with neoantigen level and trended with mutation load. Same-patient tumor repertoires overlapped at about 0.11 to 0.85; different patients barely overlapped. The analyses considered CDR3 and ignored CDR1 and CDR2.

Sequencing was performed on tumor tissue. The receptor's source is a human donor with high-grade serous ovarian cancer.

The CDR3 bases are TGTGCCAGCACCCGTGGGGGGCGTAAAAAGGAGATAAACACCATATATTTT. This encodes CASTRGGRKKEINTIYF. V is TRBV27 and J is TRBJ1-3, with D possibly TRBD1 on 6 matching bases. This CDR3 comprises 17 residues. Trimming pared 7 bases from V and 6 bases from J, leaving 25 bases between. In germline, CDR1 is MNHEY, CDR2 SMNVEV (reference sequence).